A selection of T cell receptor beta chains follows, all from one sample in a study of CD8 T cells in ankylosing spondylitis. MiXCR, run by TCRdb on the 5' RACE reads, gives a single entry per CDR3 protein. The repertoire holds some 840,000 distinct CDR3 sequences, with 12% as singletons. The sequenced sample was blood, either unsorted or a sorted T cell fraction (not recorded which). Receptors were obtained from a male donor with ankylosing spondylitis. Both conserved end residues are part of each CDR3.

j_call	v_call	cdr3_aa
TRBJ2-1	TRBV18	CASSPPYRRGDEQFF
TRBJ2-7	TRBV9	CASSVGPPGLADYEQYF
TRBJ2-1	TRBV7-9	CASSLDGFRWGYEQFF
TRBJ2-6	TRBV5-4	CASIGDPSSGANVLTF
TRBJ2-1	TRBV5-1	CASSLTPSPSGVRNEQFF
TRBJ2-2	TRBV20-1	CSGQGDTGELFF
TRBJ2-5	TRBV20-1	CSARDQLETQYF
TRBJ2-3	TRBV10-2	CASSDRLASSTDTQYF
TRBJ1-5	TRBV20-1	CSARVPGQGNQPQHF
TRBJ2-7	TRBV7-2	CASSYRDRTHEQYF
TRBJ2-1	TRBV20-1	CSAVTSGGASYNEQFF
TRBJ2-7	TRBV20-1	CSASGPYEQYF